Included here is one TCR beta chain sequence, with context. This specimen belongs to a study of blood T cell repertoires in COVID-19. At the level of the study: T cells, B-cell-depleted T cells, or PBMCs supplied cDNA or gDNA.

Living in 24 US areas, the participants were between roughly 18 and 90 years of age. Researchers sorted participants into cohorts using their self-reported clinical history. Donors of Cohort 3 who recovered were those that had two negative PCRs, clearance, or symptom resolution. TCRdb keeps only in-frame clones here, not all; method: immunoSEQ multiplex PCR. This sample carries around 170,000 clones, roughly 86% of them seen once, and the ten largest clones take 8% to 10%. This clonotype was obtained from a young woman who had recovered from COVID-19. Specimen: PBMCs or T cells enriched from blood (not recorded which).

The CDR3 here is CASSPGTSGSSEQFF. CDR3 in DNA: TGTGCCAGCAGCCCAGGGACTAGCGGGAGTAGTGAGCAGTTCTTC. The chain carries TRBV7-9 and TRBJ2-1; the match to TRBD2 covers 14 bases. J gave up 9 bases and V 5 bases, and 6 bases lay outside the gene matches. This CDR3 comprises 15 residues. Germline V gene data show CDR1 as SEHNR and CDR2 as FQNEAQ (reference sequence).